The 2 T cell receptor beta chains below were found in one sample sequenced in a study of blood T cell repertoires in COVID-19. The assay was immunoSEQ multiplex PCR, and TCRdb's table has in-frame clones only and misses some. The sample yields approximately 200,000 clones, around 95% seen once. The specimen sequenced was peripheral blood. The receptors were gathered from a man younger than 45 with COVID-19, enrolled during active disease.

This sequence joins TRBV11-2 and TRBJ2-1; 7 bases are shared with TRBD2. This CDR3 is 13 amino acids long. V shed 3 bases, J shed 5 bases, and the junction held 1 base outside the gene matches. Germline-derived CDR1 and CDR2 are SGHAT and FQNNGV. The DNA of the CDR3 is TGTGCCAGCAGCTTCACTAGCGACAATGAGCAGTTCTTC. Protein product: CASSFTSDNEQFF. Full variable domain (outside the CDR3, taken from reference TRBV11-2 and TRBJ2-1): EAGVAQSPRYKIIEKRQSVAFWCNPISGHATLYWYQQILGQGPKLLIQFQNNGVVDDSQLPKDRFSAERLKGVDSTLKIQPAKLEDSAVYLCASSFTSDNEQFFGPGTRLTVL.

This rearrangement joins TRBV9 to TRBJ2-7; 9 positions match TRBD1. CDR1 is SGDLS, CDR2 YYNGEE, per germline. The CDR3 consists of 16 residues. V lost 4 bases to trimming and J lost 3 bases; unmatched junction nucleotides: 11. The CDR3 region is CASSKGGTGQIYEQYF. For the CDR3, the DNA is TGTGCCAGCAGCAAGGGGGGGACAGGGCAAATCTACGAGCAGTACTTC.